This entry lists 4 T cell receptor beta chains sequenced from one sample in a study of blood T cell repertoires in COVID-19. Method: immunoSEQ multiplex PCR; TCRdb's copy keeps in-frame clones and lacks some. The table includes some 250,000 clones, 80% to 90% detected once. What was sequenced was PBMCs or T cells enriched from blood (not recorded which). Every receptor here comes from a woman between 50 and 59 years old who had recovered from COVID-19.

This clone showed up just a few times. The chain combines TRBV19 with TRBJ1-2; TRBD1 might be the D (6 bases). The V gene's germline CDR1 is LNHDA and CDR2 SQIVND (reference sequence). V was cut by 6 bases and J by 11 bases, with 19 bases left in between. The CDR3 length is 13 residues. CDR3 nucleotide sequence: TGTGCCAGTAGCCAGGGGCAGGGCTCGGTTTACACCTTC. It is translated as CASSQGQGSVYTF.

This rearrangement joins TRBV5-1 to TRBJ2-1, with TRBD2 as a possible D gene (6 bases). The length of the CDR3 is 18 residues. V lost 4 bases, J lost 0 bases, and 20 bases lay in between. Germline CDR1 and CDR2: SGHRS and YFSETQ. The CDR3 protein is CASSGKGSSVSSYNEQFF. CDR3 sequence (DNA): TGCGCCAGCAGCGGAAAGGGATCTAGCGTGAGCTCCTACAATGAGCAGTTCTTC.

This sequence joins TRBV29-1 and TRBJ1-2; possibly TRBD1 for D (6 bases). V was shortened by 6 bases and J by 3 bases, with 14 bases between the two germline ends. The CDR3 has 13 amino acids. Germline lookup yields CDR1 SQVTM and CDR2 ANQGSEA. CDR3 protein: CSVSTGSYYGYTF. DNA for the CDR3: TGCAGCGTCTCCACAGGGAGCTACTATGGCTACACCTTC.

CDR3 amino acids: CASSPGGTNNYGYTF. The CDR3 coding sequence is TGTGCCAGCAGCCCCGGAGGGACGAATAACTATGGCTACACCTTC. The rearrangement joins TRBV21-1 to TRBJ1-2. TRBV21-1 is termed a pseudogene. The CDR3 is made up of 15 amino acids.